These T cell receptor beta chains were read from a single sample in a study of cytomegalovirus exposure and HLA in healthy donors. Assay: immunoSEQ multiplex PCR; the TCRdb copy retains only in-frame clones and omits some. Reported are roughly 150,000 clones; the ten largest clones contain around 1.5%. Sequencing input: PBMCs. The receptors were sampled from a woman aged 45 to 65 in good health and CMV-seronegative. The CDR3 runs from the conserved cysteine through the conserved F or W.

>TRBV27|TRBJ1-2
CASRKGTVNERGYTF
>TRBV27|TRBJ1-2
CASSFGGGAGSKHGYTF
>TRBV28|TRBJ1-6
CASTPWQNNSPLHF
>TRBV6-5|TRBJ1-1
CASSPILGGMTEAFF
>TRBV7-3|TRBJ2-1
CASSLTVAGGPYNEQFF
>TRBV2|TRBJ2-7
CASSEQGYEQYF
>TRBV5-1|TRBJ1-3
CASSLGGQQYGNTIYF
>TRBV19|TRBJ2-7
CASSGSAYEQYF
>TRBV11-3|TRBJ2-2
CASSLGSGQNTGELFF
>TRBV30|TRBJ2-7
CAWSVWGVSSYEQYF
>TRBV7-3|TRBJ1-1
CASSLMGVNTEAFF
>TRBV18|TRBJ2-5
CASSPPVETQYF
>TRBV5-4|TRBJ2-7
CASSLAGGSSYEQYF
>TRBV7-9|TRBJ1-3
CASRMAASGNTIYF
>TRBV9|TRBJ2-5
CASSVLVAGETQYF
>TRBV9|TRBJ1-1
CASTLGAVMNTEAFF
>TRBV27|TRBJ1-2
CASSLGLTYGYTF
>TRBV28|TRBJ2-7
CASSLSPGLAHEQYF
>TRBV11-3|TRBJ2-7
CASSDRGYEQYF
>TRBV12-5|TRBJ1-5
CASGSTGGDQPQHF
>TRBV7-7|TRBJ2-7
CASSPGTSYHEQYF
>TRBV28|TRBJ2-1
CASSLVGGGGEQFF
>TRBV19|TRBJ2-3
CASTEEAGGPTDTQYF
>TRBV7-3|TRBJ2-3
CASSGGAADTQYF
>TRBV2|TRBJ1-5
CASRGSQGQPQHF
>TRBV7-7|TRBJ2-5
CASSSGTGAETQYF
>TRBV5-4|TRBJ1-4
CASSSGQPNEKLFF
>TRBV4-1|TRBJ2-2
CASSQAPIGQLTGELFF
>TRBV28|TRBJ1-5
CASIHPGGGDNQPQHF
>TRBV29-1|TRBJ1-4
CSIWTGEKLFF
>TRBV27|TRBJ1-2
CASSLRQGYGYTF
>TRBV19|TRBJ1-5
CASSGLTRGNQPQHF
>TRBV5-4|TRBJ2-4
CASSPGTSGDIQYF
>TRBV6-1|TRBJ2-7
CASKLAGGGEQYF
>TRBV28|TRBJ2-7
CASSPTSGRYEQYF
>TRBV2|TRBJ1-4
CASSRGGTGIATNEKLFF
>TRBV4-1|TRBJ2-3
CASRSRDSSTDTQYF
>TRBV5-3|TRBJ1-2
CARSLSTGGGGNYGYTF
>TRBV30|TRBJ1-4
CAWSPTGFNEKLFF
>TRBV20-1|TRBJ1-1
CSASRREAFF
>TRBV10-3|TRBJ2-7
CAISGQGDYEQYF
>TRBV29-1|TRBJ1-5
CSAKREPQHF
>TRBV5-1|TRBJ2-3
CASSALAGGTDTQYF